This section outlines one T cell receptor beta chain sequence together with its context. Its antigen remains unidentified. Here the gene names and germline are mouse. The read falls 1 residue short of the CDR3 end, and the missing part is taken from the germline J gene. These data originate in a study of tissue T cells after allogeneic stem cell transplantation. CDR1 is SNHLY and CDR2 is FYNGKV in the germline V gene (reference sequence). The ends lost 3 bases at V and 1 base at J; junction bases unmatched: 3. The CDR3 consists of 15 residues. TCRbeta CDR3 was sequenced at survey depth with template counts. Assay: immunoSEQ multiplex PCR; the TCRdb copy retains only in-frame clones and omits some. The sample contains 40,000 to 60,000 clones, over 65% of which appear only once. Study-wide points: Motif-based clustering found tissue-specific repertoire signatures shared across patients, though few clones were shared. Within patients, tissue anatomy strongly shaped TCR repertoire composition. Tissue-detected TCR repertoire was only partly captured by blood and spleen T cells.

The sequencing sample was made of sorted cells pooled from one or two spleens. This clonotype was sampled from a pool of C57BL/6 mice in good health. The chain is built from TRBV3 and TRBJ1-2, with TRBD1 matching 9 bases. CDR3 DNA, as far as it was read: TGTGCCAGCAGCTTGGGGACAGGGCAAAACTCCGACTACACC. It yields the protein CASSLGTGQNSDYT. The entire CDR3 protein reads CASSLGTGQNSDYTF. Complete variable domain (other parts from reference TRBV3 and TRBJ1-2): GPKVLQIPSHQIIDMGQMVTLNCDPVSNHLYFYWYKQILGQQMEFLVNFYNGKVMEKSKLFKDQFSVERPDGSYFTLKIQPTALEDSAVYFCASSLGTGQNSDYTFGSGTRLLVI.